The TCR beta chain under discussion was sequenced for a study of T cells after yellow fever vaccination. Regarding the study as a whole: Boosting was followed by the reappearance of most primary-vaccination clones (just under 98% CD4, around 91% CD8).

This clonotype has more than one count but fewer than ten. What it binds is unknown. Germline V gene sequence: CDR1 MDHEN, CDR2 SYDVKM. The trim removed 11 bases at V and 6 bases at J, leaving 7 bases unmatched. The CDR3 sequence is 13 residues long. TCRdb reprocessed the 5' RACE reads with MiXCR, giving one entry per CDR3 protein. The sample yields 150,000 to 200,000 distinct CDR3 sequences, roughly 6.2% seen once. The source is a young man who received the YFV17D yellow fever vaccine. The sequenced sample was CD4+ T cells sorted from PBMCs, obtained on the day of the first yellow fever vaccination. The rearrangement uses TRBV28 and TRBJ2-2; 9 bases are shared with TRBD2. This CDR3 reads CAAGGLASGELFF. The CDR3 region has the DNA TGTGCCGCTGGGGGACTAGCTTCCGGGGAGCTGTTTTTT.